The T cell receptor beta chain described here comes from a study of blood T cell repertoires in COVID-19. Germline V gene data show CDR1 as SGHNT and CDR2 as YENEEA. The CDR3 has 15 residues. V gave up 5 bases and J gave up 0 bases, with 12 bases separating them. The repertoire was sequenced with immunoSEQ multiplex PCR; TCRdb's copy has only in-frame clones and lacks some. In the table there are approximately 94,000 clones, roughly 80% of which are singletons. This clone was seen only once. Sequencing used peripheral blood. This TCR was sampled from a man aged 45-65 years with active or convalescent COVID-19. The chain uses TRBV11-3 and TRBJ2-3; D might be TRBD2 (5 bases). CDR3 nucleotide sequence: TGTGCCAGCAGCCCCGGGCAGCGGAGCACAGATACGCAGTATTTT. Its protein product is CASSPGQRSTDTQYF.